The source of this T cell receptor beta chain is a study of blood T cell repertoires in COVID-19. Across the study: Sites across the United States, Italy and Spain contributed samples from acute and convalescent COVID-19. In each case, the material was cDNA or gDNA derived from T cells, B-cell-depleted T cells, or PBMCs.

The study counted Cohort 3 donors as recovered given two negative PCRs, clearance, or symptom resolution. In the source study's methods: The authors estimated nucleated cell counts from reference gene primer amplification. The method was immunoSEQ multiplex PCR; TCRdb's version includes in-frame clones alone and lacks a portion of them. That table is the source of V, J and clone size, and D and trimming were worked out from the DNA. The sample lists 180,000 or so clones, 86% seen once, with 7% to 10% in the top ten. CDR1 and CDR2 (germline): MDHEN, SYDVKM. Between the trimmed V and J ends, which lost 2 bases and 6 bases, there was a span of 17 bases. The CDR3 sequence is 16 residues long.

The gene calls are TRBV28 and TRBJ2-1; D is possibly TRBD1 (6 bases). Material for sequencing was PBMCs or T cells enriched from blood (not recorded which). The sequence derives from a woman younger than 45 who had recovered from COVID-19. CDR3 coding DNA: TGTGCCAGCAGTTTAACCCAGGGGCCAATTTCCAATGAGCAGTTCTTC. Protein: CASSLTQGPISNEQFF.